The sequence of this T cell receptor (beta chain) was determined in a study of blood T cell repertoires in COVID-19. V was cut by 3 bases and J by 0 bases, with 8 bases left in between. The CDR3 contains 14 residues. Germline CDR1 is SNHLY and CDR2 is FYNNEI. Original data processing: Reference gene primers were amplified, and this amplification served to estimate nucleated cell counts. Profiling relied on immunoSEQ multiplex PCR, and the TCRdb table lists in-frame clones only, not all of them. D and trimming come from the DNA, and the V and J calls and clone size come from that table. The profile shows around 200,000 clones, 89% of them singletons.

The chain joins TRBV2 to TRBJ2-5; no clear D. The source is a woman between 35 and 50 years old with acute COVID-19. Sequencing input: PBMCs or T cells enriched from blood (not recorded which). CDR3 residues: CASSEFRNQETQYF. The DNA of the CDR3 is TGTGCCAGCAGTGAGTTCAGGAACCAAGAGACCCAGTACTTC. The whole variable domain, remainder taken from reference TRBV2 and TRBJ2-5, is EPEVTQTPSHQVTQMGQEVILRCVPISNHLYFYWYRQILGQKVEFLVSFYNNEISEKSEIFDDQFSVERPDGSNFTLKIRSTKLEDSAMYFCASSEFRNQETQYFGPGTRLLVL.